The 9 T cell receptor beta chains below come from one sample, sequenced in a study of blood T cell repertoires in COVID-19. Assay: immunoSEQ multiplex PCR; the TCRdb copy retains only in-frame clones and omits some. Of fewer than 250,000 clones listed, approximately 80% are singletons. The sample taken for sequencing was peripheral blood. The receptors derive from a woman aged 45-65 years with acute or convalescent COVID-19.

This clone showed up just a few times. This sequence joins TRBV18 and TRBJ2-7; TRBD2 might be the D (6 bases). V was pared by 6 bases and J by 0 bases, with 15 bases between. Germline V gene lookup returns CDR1 KGHSH and CDR2 LQKENI. The CDR3 spans 15 residues. The chain's CDR3 is CASSEGTGSSYEQYF. The CDR3 DNA follows: TGTGCCAGCTCCGAGGGGACTGGGAGCTCCTACGAGCAGTACTTC.

This clone was counted between two and nine times. The chain combines TRBV4-3 with TRBJ2-1; D unresolved. The germline gives CDR1 LGHNA, CDR2 YSLEER. V dropped 0 bases and J dropped 3 bases, with 6 bases sitting between them. The CDR3 covers 14 residues. The CDR3 DNA reads TGCGCCAGCAGCCAAGATGTAATCTACAATGAGCAGTTCTTC. Translation: CASSQDVIYNEQFF.

This sequence joins TRBV30 and TRBJ2-7; weak D call: TRBD1 (6 bases). V was trimmed by 1 base and J by 3 bases, leaving 10 bases between them. This CDR3 contains 13 residues. CDR1 and CDR2 from the germline V gene are GTSNPN and SVGIG (reference sequence). The CDR3 DNA sequence: TGTGCCTGGAGTGGACAGGTACTCTACGAGCAGTACTTC. Encoded protein: CAWSGQVLYEQYF. The full variable domain, completed using reference TRBV30 and TRBJ2-7, is SQTIHQWPATLVQPVGSPLSLECTVEGTSNPNLYWYRQAAGRGLQLLFYSVGIGQISSEVPQNLSASRPQDRQFILSSKKLLLSDSGFYLCAWSGQVLYEQYFGPGTRLTVT.

The CDR3 sequence: CASSLWTSAGGYTF. CDR3 in DNA: TGTGCCAGCAGTTTATGGACATCGGCTGGCGGCTACACCTTC. The V call is TRBV28, the J call TRBJ1-2; D is unresolved. The CDR3 loop spans 14 amino acids. V was cut by 0 bases and J by 8 bases, with 13 bases left in between. CDR1 and CDR2 (germline): MDHEN, SYDVKM.

The count of this clone is one. The chain links TRBV11-2 to TRBJ1-1, with D maybe TRBD1 (5 bases). The CDR3 has 15 amino acids. V was shortened by 6 bases and J by 3 bases, with 17 bases between the two germline ends. Germline loops: CDR1 SGHAT, CDR2 FQNNGV. In nucleotides, the CDR3 is TGTGCCAGCAGTTCTCTCGGATGGGGGGACACTGAAGCTTTCTTT. This gives the protein CASSSLGWGDTEAFF.

This sequence joins TRBV15 and TRBJ2-3, with D maybe TRBD2 (5 bases). With 0 bases removed from V and 0 bases from J, the gap between germline ends came to 7 bases. Germline V CDR1 and CDR2: LNHNV, YYDKDF (reference sequence). The CDR3 runs to 15 residues. The CDR3 here is CATSRDGKSTDTQYF. The CDR3, as DNA: TGTGCCACCAGCAGAGACGGGAAGAGCACAGATACGCAGTATTTT.

The rearrangement joins TRBV5-6 to TRBJ2-1; tentative D call: TRBD1 (5 bases). The CDR3 is made up of 16 amino acids. CDR1 is SGHDT and CDR2 is YYEEEE in the germline V gene. Trimming shortened V by 7 bases and J by 0 bases, and 17 bases separated the two germline ends. CDR3: CASSRKGSSSYNEQFF. The CDR3 DNA reads TGTGCCAGCTCCCGAAAGGGGTCGAGCTCCTACAATGAGCAGTTCTTC.

The CDR3 sequence is CASGHLGRDSPQHF. CDR3 nucleotide sequence: TGTGCTAGTGGCCATCTGGGGAGAGATTCGCCCCAGCATTTT. The chain is built from TRBV12-5 and TRBJ1-5; no reliable D call. Trimming pared 6 bases from V and 9 bases from J, leaving 18 bases between. This CDR3 region has 14 residues. The germline gives CDR1 LGHNT, CDR2 FRNRAP.

This clone was recorded a few times. This chain connects TRBV5-1 to TRBJ2-1; 7 nucleotides agree with TRBD2. Germline CDR1 SGHRS, CDR2 YFSETQ. The CDR3 loop spans 14 amino acids. Losses at the gene ends were 2 bases for V and 7 bases for J; bases not matched to a gene: 6. The CDR3 loop is CASSFSVGGNEQFF. The CDR3, as DNA: TGCGCCAGCAGCTTCTCTGTGGGGGGGAATGAGCAGTTCTTC.